This T cell receptor beta chain was found in a study of T cell repertoires in cytomegalovirus infection (dated by TCRdb to between 2017 and 2020). Regarding the study in general: Recently identified HLA-C-restricted CMV epitopes, whose presentation resists viral immunomodulation, were targeted by peptide stimulations together with well-studied HLA-B-restricted epitopes. Donor HLA type was relevant to the analysis, because carriage of CMV infection together with the matching HLA type was indicated by public TCR beta signatures.

In regard to this clonotype: This clone's antigen is unknown. No qualities accompany the bases; no much larger clone lies one base away.

The treatment or condition label corresponds to: in vitro stimulation with specific CMV peptide epitopes to enrich CMV-specific T cells. The CDR3 spans 16 residues, from the cysteine through the phenylalanine. Left in the record is the CDR3 DNA by itself, 48 bases read in frame from the first base. Looking up the germline V gene yields CDR1 SGHAT and CDR2 FQNNGV. V is reduced by 4 bases and J by 4 bases, leaving a spacing of 16 bases between them. Overall study results and their limits: In both this cohort and an independent roughly 330-donor cohort, the cumulative frequency of public TCR beta family members distinguished carriers of CMV infection plus the relevant HLA type. In the ex vivo response, HLA-C-restricted CMV-specific TCR beta clonotypes were dominant, and in two of eight donors the single most frequent clonotype came from this HLA-C-restricted group.

Reads for this sample came from an Illumina HiSeq 1500. Using fastp trimming at Q25 and MiXCR clonotype assembly, TCRdb reanalyzed the public sequencing data and kept in-frame beta chains. Merged by CDR3 protein, the rows form single entries marked with the most common genes and DNA. The table for this sample lists roughly 920,000 distinct CDR3 sequences; about a third of them were counted only once. Of the sample, more than 12% is held by the ten largest clones. The rearranged chain carries TRBV11-2 and TRBJ2-2, with TRBD2 tentatively as D gene (5 bases match). The sequencing used cultured CD8+ T cells from PBMCs, collected from culture after CMV antigen stimulation. The TCR originated in a human donor in good health (CMV status not recorded). Some clones in this sample may be carry-over from other donors' samples. At the DNA level, the sequence is TGTGCCAGCAGCTCCCCTACTAGAGTCGGCACCGGGGAGCTGTTTTTT. This yields the protein CASSSPTRVGTGELFF.